Each of the 18 T cell receptor beta chains below was sequenced from the same sample in a study of cytomegalovirus exposure and HLA in healthy donors. Method: immunoSEQ multiplex PCR; TCRdb's copy keeps in-frame clones and lacks some. The repertoire holds fewer than 250,000 clones, 70% to 90% seen once, with around 5.6% in the top ten. Source material: PBMCs. These receptors were obtained from a young woman in good health and CMV-seronegative.

The chain links TRBV29-1 to TRBJ1-1; 10 positions agree with TRBD1. Germline trimming cut 4 bases from V and 3 bases from J; bases unmatched to any gene: 17. The CDR3 spans 18 residues. CDR1 is SQVTM, CDR2 ANQGSEA, per germline. CDR3 coding DNA: TGCAGCGTTGGGTCTGCCGGGACAGGGGCCTTTTTCGACACTGAAGCTTTCTTT. As protein: CSVGSAGTGAFFDTEAFF.

This chain connects TRBV29-1 to TRBJ2-3, with 10 positions matching TRBD1. The V gene end was trimmed by 8 bases and the J gene end by 4 bases; junction bases not matched to a gene: 9. Germline CDR1 is SQVTM and CDR2 is ANQGSEA. This CDR3 spans 14 amino acids. As DNA, the CDR3 is TGCAGCCTGAGGGGACAGGGGAATCCAGATACGCAGTATTTT. This codes for CSLRGQGNPDTQYF.

V usage is TRBV5-1 and J usage is TRBJ2-3, with a possible D match to TRBD2 (6 bases). Trimming stripped 3 bases from V and 6 bases from J, with 8 bases between. This CDR3 is built from 12 residues. The germline CDR1 and CDR2 sequences are SGHRS and YFSETQ. The CDR3 region is CASSYGGDTQYF. CDR3 DNA: TGCGCCAGCAGCTACGGAGGGGATACGCAGTATTTT.

The chain couples TRBV7-3 to TRBJ2-5; 8 bases agree with TRBD2. This CDR3 contains 15 residues. The germline V gene encodes CDR1 SGHTA and CDR2 FQGTGA. The trim removed 4 bases at V and 1 base at J, leaving 5 bases unmatched. The CDR3 region is CASSYGRGVQETQYF. DNA for the CDR3: TGTGCCAGCAGCTATGGGCGGGGGGTCCAAGAGACCCAGTACTTC.

This clone appeared a few times. V gene TRBV5-1 combines with J gene TRBJ1-2; 8 bases are shared with TRBD1. The germline V gene encodes CDR1 SGHRS and CDR2 YFSETQ. This CDR3 has 15 residues. V lost 0 bases, J lost 6 bases, and 7 bases stayed unmatched. The CDR3 DNA is TGCGCCAGCAGCTTGGTGGGCAGGGGGCAGGATGGCTACACCTTC. It specifies CASSLVGRGQDGYTF.

The chain couples TRBV5-1 to TRBJ1-5, with D hard to call. Trimming left V 5 bases short and J 2 bases short, with 11 bases between. The CDR3 loop spans 14 amino acids. The V gene's germline CDR1 is SGHRS and CDR2 YFSETQ. Here the CDR3 reads CASSQEGGNQPQHF. The CDR3 bases are TGCGCCAGCAGTCAAGAGGGTGGCAATCAGCCCCAGCATTTT.

The chain links TRBV30 to TRBJ1-4, with D unresolved. The CDR3 is made up of 15 amino acids. The germline CDR1 and CDR2 sequences are GTSNPN and SVGIG (reference sequence). The ends were cut back, 4 bases at V and 2 bases at J, with 14 bases in the middle. DNA for the CDR3: TGTGCCTGGAATGATCAAGGGATCACTAATGAAAAACTGTTTTTT. Translating it yields CAWNDQGITNEKLFF.

This clone was counted a few times. This sequence joins TRBV6-1 and TRBJ1-1, with 11 bases identical to TRBD1. V dropped 4 bases and J dropped 0; count of bases not matched to a gene: 7. This CDR3 has 17 amino acids. Germline V gene lookup returns CDR1 MNHNS and CDR2 SASEGT. The CDR3 region is CASSGTGGVTMNTEAFF. CDR3 sequence (DNA): TGTGCCAGCAGTGGGACAGGGGGCGTTACCATGAACACTGAAGCTTTCTTT.

This clone was recorded a few times. V and J are TRBV19 and TRBJ2-5; D call uncertain. Trimming stripped 3 bases from V and 2 bases from J, with 4 bases between. In germline, CDR1 is LNHDA, CDR2 SQIVND (reference sequence). This CDR3 has 12 amino acids. CDR3 bases: TGTGCCAGTAGTATCCCTCAAGAGACCCAGTACTTC. This gives the protein CASSIPQETQYF.

The chain couples TRBV10-3 to TRBJ1-5; D perhaps matches TRBD1 (6 bases). The CDR3 runs to 14 residues. The V gene lost 8 bases and the J gene lost 5 bases, with 16 bases spanning the gap. The germline gives CDR1 ENHRY, CDR2 SYGVKD. CDR3 nucleotide sequence: TGTGCCATCCGCCGGGCGGGGGCAGATCAGCCCCAGCATTTT. It is translated as CAIRRAGADQPQHF.

The chain carries TRBV18 and TRBJ1-1; no firm D call. Germline V gene data show CDR1 as KGHSH and CDR2 as LQKENI. This CDR3 comprises 12 residues. V was clipped by 4 bases and J by 7 bases, with 10 bases between them. The CDR3 is CASSRLRFEAFF. DNA for the CDR3: TGTGCCAGCTCACGACTTAGGTTTGAAGCTTTCTTT.

V is TRBV4-1 and J is TRBJ2-7; TRBD2 matches 7 bases. The V segment lost 3 bases and the J segment 2 bases; nucleotides outside the gene matches: 7. CDR3 length: 15 residues. Per germline, CDR1 MGHRA and CDR2 YSYEKL. The CDR3 is CASSHVAGTTYEQYF. In DNA, the CDR3 is TGCGCCAGCAGCCATGTAGCGGGCACCACCTACGAGCAGTACTTC.

The chain has TRBV9 and TRBJ1-5; D is uncertain. CDR1 is SGDLS, CDR2 YYNGEE, per germline. V was clipped by 2 bases and J by 16 bases, with 4 bases between them. The CDR3 consists of 8 residues. In DNA form, the CDR3 reads TGTGCCAGCAGCGTTAGTCATTTT. The encoded protein is CASSVSHF.

The chain uses TRBV29-1 and TRBJ1-1; D is uncertain. The germline V and J ends were trimmed by 3 bases and 3 bases, with 8 bases remaining between them. CDR3 length: 12 amino acids. Germline-derived CDR1 and CDR2 are SQVTM and ANQGSEA. The CDR3 sequence is CSVDARDTEAFF. The CDR3 DNA reads TGCAGCGTTGACGCGAGGGACACTGAAGCTTTCTTT.

The chain recombines TRBV27 with TRBJ1-1, with 7 nucleotides matching TRBD1. The CDR3 length is 14 residues. Germline V gene sequence: CDR1 MNHEY, CDR2 SMNVEV (reference sequence). The V and J ends lost 5 bases and 1 base, in that order; junction bases with no gene match: 4. As DNA, the CDR3 is TGTGCCAGCAGTCGGGGACAGACGAACACTGAAGCTTTCTTT. This gives the protein CASSRGQTNTEAFF.

The chain carries TRBV27 and TRBJ2-5; D is possibly TRBD1 (6 bases). The germline V and J ends were trimmed by 6 bases and 1 base, with 12 bases remaining between them. The CDR3 length is 14 residues. Looked up from germline, CDR1 is MNHEY and CDR2 is SMNVEV (reference sequence). DNA of the CDR3: TGTGCCAGCAGCCCAGGGGTGATCCAAGAGACCCAGTACTTC. Translation gives CASSPGVIQETQYF.

The chain joins TRBV9 to TRBJ2-3, with D possibly TRBD2 on 6 matching bases. Germline CDR1 SGDLS, CDR2 YYNGEE. The CDR3 consists of 15 residues. V dropped 4 bases and J dropped 2 bases, with 14 bases sitting between them. In DNA, the CDR3 is TGTGCCAGCAGCCGGGGAGGTAGCGCCACAGATACGCAGTATTTT. Protein sequence: CASSRGGSATDTQYF.

The genes are TRBV27 and TRBJ2-7; D is possibly TRBD2 (6 bases). Germline V gives CDR1 MNHEY, CDR2 SMNVEV (reference sequence). Trimming cost V 3 bases and J 5 bases, with 14 bases left between them. The CDR3 runs to 14 residues. The CDR3 region is CASSFTGGMDEQYF. CDR3 nucleotide sequence: TGTGCCAGCAGTTTTACCGGGGGAATGGACGAGCAGTACTTC.